Detailed here is one TCR beta chain. The read falls 3 residues short of the CDR3 end, and the missing part is taken from the germline J gene. The same CDR3 also results from other DNA sequences found in this sample. The CDR3 is made up of 15 amino acids. Germline V gene lookup returns CDR1 SGHKS and CDR2 YYEKEE (reference sequence). This specimen comes from a study of T cells in women clearing cervical HPV infection. Study information: Cases were women with histologically confirmed HPV16-related CIN3 or worse, including a couple of invasive cancers.

TCR beta CDR3 amplified by multiplex PCR from roughly 1,300 ng genomic DNA. Libraries were prepared by immunoSEQ multiplex PCR; TCRdb keeps only in-frame clonotypes and omits some of them. The ten top clones account for approximately 7.6%, within a sample of about 15,000 clones. The sequenced material came from blood buffy coat. The chain employs TRBV5-5 and TRBJ1-1; 9 nucleotides line up with TRBD1. This receptor was taken from a woman between 18 and 75 years old with a cervical HPV16 infection that either progressed to CIN3+ or cleared (not recorded which). The sequenced part of the CDR3 DNA is TGTGCCAGCAGCCCCGGAGGGCGACAGGGGGAAGGC. Protein sequence: CASSPGGRQGEG. The whole CDR3 is CASSPGGRQGEGAFF.